This T cell receptor beta chain was sequenced in a study of vaccination and CD4 T cells after COVID-19. Trimming removed 9 bases from V and 0 bases from J, with 9 bases in between. CDR1 MNHNS and CDR2 SASEGT come from the germline V gene. The CDR3 is 12 amino acids. With the Oncomine TCR Beta short-read assay, DNA from cultured CD4+ T cells was sequenced. The source of extracted genomic DNA was cultured CD4+ T cells. TCRdb re-called the PCR reads through MiXCR, storing one row per CDR3 protein. The table records around 7,100 distinct CDR3 sequences, roughly 37% of them present only once. For this clonotype: Antigen unknown.

Whole-study findings and limits: The median count of SARS-CoV-2-reactive clonotypes rose from 21 to 38, not significantly.

Treatment defined: roughly nine-day PBMC culture with coronavirus spike peptide pools or control peptides (ViraFEST assay). CD4+ T-cell collection from the unexposed donor predated the COVID-19 pandemic (2011-2018). Peptide pools at roughly 10 ug/ml stimulated under 2.5 million PBMCs per well with 10 IU/ml IL-2. This TCR derives from a human donor in good health. Specimen: CD4+ T cells from blood, cultured in vitro. The chain has TRBV6-1 and TRBJ2-7, with D unresolved. CDR3 sequence (DNA): TGTGCCAGTCATCACGGCTCCTACGAGCAGTACTTC. Translating it yields CASHHGSYEQYF.